This T cell receptor (beta chain) was profiled in a study of shared clonotypes between healthy human individuals (TCRdb year 2020). With respect to the entire study: A couple of women and a few men aged 18 to 49 years were included in the cohort. Blood TCR repertoires of five healthy adults were deeply sequenced to estimate repertoire size and the extent of clonotype sharing between individuals. Each donor's leukapheresis produced roughly between roughly 0.85 and 9.5 billion PBMCs. To increase sequencing depth and limit assay-specific biases, TCR repertoire library preparation and sequencing were carried out by different laboratories using diverse techniques. For each donor, three plates each were used for CD4 naive and CD4 memory, two plates were used for CD8 naive, and one plate was used for CD8 memory. Study-level results and caveats: Compared with non-shared clonotypes, the clonotypes found in all four sorted-subset donors had higher generation probabilities. Even with the large sequencing depth, rarefaction of the sorted-subset datasets indicated that sequencing was incomplete. Only blood was sampled, and tissue TCR repertoires likely differ from those in blood. The genetic and exposure-history diversity represented was limited by the small number of donors. Naive subsets generally had larger estimated clonotype richness than memory subsets did. About 4.5% of naive CD4, 3.5% of naive CD8, approximately 2% of memory CD4, and around 0.42% of memory CD8 clonotypes were shared across several donors. Pairwise subsampling led to the expectation that sequencing depth would affect the degree of clonotype sharing among donors.

This clone was counted a single time. This clone's antigen is unknown. No quality values exist for individual bases; no much larger clone is one base distant. CD8 naive samples were obtained by positive selection for CCR7 among CD45RO-negative cells, yielding a CD45RA+CCR7+ population from which TemRA cells were excluded. The donors were healthy, HIV-negative adults who had no recently reported acute infections or vaccinations. Only Caucasian adults living in Nashville, Tennessee, USA were represented among the donors. Blood was obtained by leukapheresis, after which PBMCs were separated by Ficoll-Histopaque density gradient centrifugation and cryopreserved in liquid nitrogen vapor phase. Purity and quantity of every magnetically sorted T cell population were checked by analytical flow cytometry. Each sorted fraction had its genomic DNA isolated and then quantified by UV absorbance on a Nanodrop 2000c.

TCR CDR3 regions were amplified from genomic DNA by multiplex PCR using the deep immunoSEQ assay. Extracted genomic DNA from each cell subset was distributed evenly across all wells of several immunoSEQ 96-well plates, and each plate was treated as a replicate. For sorted subsets, each replicate PCR was loaded with approximately 190 ng genomic DNA, equivalent to 32,000 or so T cell genomes. Purified libraries were measured with a Qubit 3.0 fluorometer, size-checked on a Bioanalyzer 2100, and measured again with the KAPA Library Quantification kit. Each immunoSEQ 96-well plate was sequenced on its own single-read 150-cycle Illumina NextSeq 550 flow cell. The paper's data handling went like this. Because only junctional sequences without quality scores were contained in the immunoSEQ output, filtering matching that applied to full-length reads could not be performed. Sequences were annotated with PyIR, a Python wrapper for IgBLAST v1.9, and V/J genes and CDR3 were assigned using IMGT germline references. Reads with weak V/J assignments (E-value above 1e-6), missing CDR3, stop codons, out-of-frame junctions, or ambiguous translated residues were removed. V3J clonotypes were defined as sequences sharing the same inferred V gene, J gene, and CDR3 amino acid sequence. Percentage overlap between repertoires was computed as shared unique clonotypes divided by the size of the smaller repertoire. Repertoire richness was assessed with RTK rarefaction, the Chao1 estimator, and Recon v2.1 estimates of unobserved clonotypes. OLGA was used to compute generation probabilities for all TCRbeta clonotypes that the gDNA method yielded from four donors. Sourced from immuneACCESS, this table was stored by TCRdb with only in-frame sequences that have V and J called. A share of the clones is absent; for the studies checked, an unresolved V gene accounts for under half, and the remainder has no known explanation. The D gene and trimming were derived from the DNA, and the V and J assignments and clone size from that table. For this sample there are approximately 650,000 clones; roughly 95% appear just once. The leading ten clones occupy 0.1% to 0.11% of the sample.

V trim: 6 bases; J trim: 2 bases; unmatched bases: 9. The germline V gene (reference sequence) yields MNHEY for CDR1 and SMNVEV for CDR2. Reading from cysteine to phenylalanine, the CDR3 counts 16 amino acids. Of all the DNA, just the CDR3 is kept, 48 bases in frame from base 1. The sequence came from a woman in her twenties or thirties in good health. The receptor chain draws on TRBV27 and TRBJ2-5, with TRBD2 identical over 10 junction bases. The sample consisted of naive CD8+ T cells sorted from blood. The cell subset or site label of this sample denotes: CD45RA+CCR7+. The CDR3 has the sequence CASSPLLAGDQETQYF. The bases read TGTGCCAGCAGCCCGCTCCTAGCGGGAGATCAAGAGACCCAGTACTTC.